This TCR beta chain was documented in a study of shared clonotypes between healthy human individuals. This CDR3 comprises 17 residues. J was trimmed by 0 bases and V by 1 base; bases with no gene match: 6. CDR1 and CDR2 from the germline V gene are SGHAT and FQNNGV. Naive CD8 cells comprised CD45RO-negative, CCR7-positively selected cells, excluding terminally differentiated effector memory CD45RA+ cells. All participating donors were Caucasian adults from Nashville, Tennessee. In the case of this clone: No antigen is known for it.

Regarding the study as a whole: Some naive CD4 clonotypes, roughly 5%, turned up in common across several donors.

The authors split each subset's genomic DNA evenly across several immunoSEQ plates. Profiling relied on immunoSEQ multiplex PCR, and the TCRdb table lists in-frame clones only, not all of them. This sample has about 2 million clones, with approximately 94% found just once. The chain carries TRBV11-2 and TRBJ2-5; the match to TRBD2 covers 9 bases. The sequence came from a man younger than 30 in good health. Input material: naive CD8+ T cells sorted from blood. CDR3 bases: TGTGCCAGCAGCTTAGTGAGGTCTAGCGGGAACCAAGAGACCCAGTACTTC. It yields the protein CASSLVRSSGNQETQYF. Variable domain in full (rest from reference TRBV11-2 and TRBJ2-5): EAGVAQSPRYKIIEKRQSVAFWCNPISGHATLYWYQQILGQGPKLLIQFQNNGVVDDSQLPKDRFSAERLKGVDSTLKIQPAKLEDSAVYLCASSLVRSSGNQETQYFGPGTRLLVL.